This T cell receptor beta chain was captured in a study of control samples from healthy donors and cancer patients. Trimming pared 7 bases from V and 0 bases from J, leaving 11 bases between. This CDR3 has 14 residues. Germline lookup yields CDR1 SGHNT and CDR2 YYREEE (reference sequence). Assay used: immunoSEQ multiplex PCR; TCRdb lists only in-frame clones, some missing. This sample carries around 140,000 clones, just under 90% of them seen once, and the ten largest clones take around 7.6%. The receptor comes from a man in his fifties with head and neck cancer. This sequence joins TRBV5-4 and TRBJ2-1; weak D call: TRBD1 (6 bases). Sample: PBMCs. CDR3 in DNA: TGTGCCAGCGCCCTGGACAGCTCCTACAATGAGCAGTTCTTC. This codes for CASALDSSYNEQFF.